A single sample is the source of the 15 T cell receptor beta chains below, sequenced in a study of blood T cell repertoires in COVID-19. Clones were read by immunoSEQ multiplex PCR, and TCRdb kept only the in-frame ones, dropping some. The sample lists roughly 38,000 clones; just under 85% were seen once. Sequencing input: peripheral blood. These receptor sequences come from a man between 45 and 60 years old with active COVID-19.

This sequence joins TRBV7-2 and TRBJ1-2, with 7 bases aligning to TRBD1. Germline loops: CDR1 SGHTA, CDR2 FQGNSA. Losses at the gene ends were 5 bases for V and 0 bases for J; bases not matched to a gene: 3. CDR3 size: 14 residues. The CDR3 loop reads CASSPGQPNYGYTF. CDR3 DNA sequence: TGTGCCAGCAGCCCGGGACAGCCTAACTATGGCTACACCTTC.

This chain links TRBV7-9 with TRBJ2-7, with D maybe TRBD1 (7 bases). The CDR3 has 13 amino acids. The germline V and J ends were trimmed by 8 bases and 3 bases, with 14 bases remaining between them. Germline-derived CDR1 and CDR2 are SEHNR and FQNEAQ (reference sequence). The CDR3 here is CASRGTANYEQYF. Here the CDR3 DNA reads TGTGCCAGCCGGGGGACAGCAAACTACGAGCAGTACTTC. Complete variable domain (other parts from reference TRBV7-9 and TRBJ2-7): DTGVSQNPRHKITKRGQNVTFRCDPISEHNRLYWYRQTLGQGPEFLTYFQNEAQLEKSRLLSDRFSAERPKGSFSTLEIQRTEQGDSAMYLCASRGTANYEQYFGPGTRLTVT.

The V gene is TRBV28, the J gene TRBJ1-5, with a possible D match to TRBD1 (5 bases). CDR3 size: 12 residues. The germline gives CDR1 MDHEN, CDR2 SYDVKM. V was clipped by 7 bases and J by 1 base, with 5 bases between them. CDR3 loop: CASKGSNQPQHF. The DNA for the CDR3 is TGTGCCAGCAAGGGGAGCAATCAGCCCCAGCATTTT. Using reference TRBV28 and TRBJ1-5 for the parts outside the CDR3, the full variable domain is DVKVTQSSRYLVKRTGEKVFLECVQDMDHENMFWYRQDPGLGLRLIYFSYDVKMKEKGDIPEGYSVSREKKERFSLILESASTNQTSMYLCASKGSNQPQHFGDGTRLSIL.

V gene TRBV4-1 combines with J gene TRBJ2-3; D unresolved. V was pared by 0 bases and J by 4 bases, with 8 bases between. The CDR3 contains 14 residues. Germline V lookup: CDR1 MGHRA, CDR2 YSYEKL. CDR3 residues: CASSQEYSADTQYF. Written as DNA, the CDR3 is TGCGCCAGCAGCCAAGAATATTCGGCAGATACGCAGTATTTT.

This sequence joins TRBV5-4 and TRBJ2-1; 10 bases match TRBD2. Losses at the gene ends were 1 base for V and 0 bases for J; bases not matched to a gene: 1. The CDR3 has 16 amino acids. Germline-derived CDR1 and CDR2 are SGHNT and YYREEE (reference sequence). CDR3 region: CASSLSGGASYNEQFF. The CDR3 nucleotides are TGTGCCAGCAGCTTGAGCGGGGGGGCCTCCTACAATGAGCAGTTCTTC.

V gene TRBV9 combines with J gene TRBJ2-4; D is ambiguous. From germline, CDR1 is SGDLS and CDR2 YYNGEE. The CDR3 runs to 13 residues. V was clipped by 0 bases and J by 7 bases, with 8 bases between them. In DNA, the CDR3 is TGTGCCAGCAGCGTAGACAGTAAGAACATTCAGTACTTC. Protein product: CASSVDSKNIQYF.

The chain carries TRBV24-1 and TRBJ2-3; no clear D gene. The CDR3 covers 15 residues. V was cut by 3 bases and J by 4 bases, with 13 bases left in between. Per germline, CDR1 KGHDR and CDR2 SFDVKD. The DNA of the CDR3 is TGTGCCACCAGTGATCGCGGTAAACTATCAGATACGCAGTATTTT. This sequence encodes CATSDRGKLSDTQYF.

The chain joins TRBV19 to TRBJ1-5; tentative D call: TRBD1 (5 bases). V was clipped by 5 bases and J by 3 bases, with 17 bases between them. CDR3 length: 16 residues. CDR1 and CDR2 (germline): LNHDA, SQIVND (reference sequence). Here the CDR3 reads CASSASVTASNQPQHF. The CDR3 DNA reads TGTGCCAGTAGTGCTAGTGTGACAGCTTCCAATCAGCCCCAGCATTTT.

This clone was seen only once. This sequence joins TRBV5-4 and TRBJ2-5; 14 bases are shared with TRBD2. Germline V lookup: CDR1 SGHNT, CDR2 YYREEE (reference sequence). The CDR3 covers 16 residues. The trim removed 4 bases at V and 5 bases at J, leaving 7 bases unmatched. The CDR3 DNA reads TGTGCCAGCAGCCCCGGGACTAGCGGGGGTGGGGAGACCCAGTACTTC. Amino acid sequence: CASSPGTSGGGETQYF.

J is TRBJ2-5 and V is TRBV4-1, with D tentatively TRBD1 (6 bases). V was shortened by 6 bases and J by 1 base, with 18 bases between the two germline ends. The CDR3 length is 16 residues. CDR1 and CDR2 (germline): MGHRA, YSYEKL. The CDR3 sequence is CASRQGPDRLQETQYF. The DNA for the CDR3 is TGCGCCAGCAGACAGGGACCCGACAGGCTCCAAGAGACCCAGTACTTC.

This clone was picked up a small number of times. The chain is built from TRBV11-3 and TRBJ1-1; 8 bases match TRBD1. CDR1 and CDR2 (germline): SGHNT, YENEEA. V gave up 1 base and J gave up 1 base; unmatched junction bases: 8. The CDR3 runs to 17 residues. The CDR3 reads CASSLALRGRRNTEAFF. The CDR3 coding sequence is TGTGCCAGCAGCTTAGCTCTCAGGGGGCGCCGGAACACTGAAGCTTTCTTT.

This chain links TRBV13 with TRBJ2-5, with TRBD2 matching 7 bases. Trimming at V came to 4 bases and at J to 0 bases, leaving 8 bases not matched to a gene. The germline CDR1 and CDR2 sequences are PRHDT and FYEKMQ (reference sequence). The CDR3 has 16 residues. The CDR3 coding sequence is TGTGCCAGCAGCTCCCCGACTAGCAACCACCAAGAGACCCAGTACTTC. Its protein is CASSSPTSNHQETQYF. The whole variable domain, filled in from reference TRBV13 and TRBJ2-5, reads AAGVIQSPRHLIKEKRETATLKCYPIPRHDTVYWYQQGPGQDPQFLISFYEKMQSDKGSIPDRFSAQQFSDYHSELNMSSLELGDSALYFCASSSPTSNHQETQYFGPGTRLLVL.

This chain joins TRBV7-2 and TRBJ1-6, with TRBD1 matching over 9 bases. After removal of 2 bases from V and 9 bases from J, the junction contained 17 bases not matched to a gene. CDR1 and CDR2 (germline): SGHTA, FQGNSA. The CDR3 runs to 19 residues. The CDR3 sequence is CASSLKGKGTGFIGSPLHF. In DNA form, the CDR3 reads TGTGCCAGCAGCTTAAAGGGGAAAGGGACAGGGTTTATCGGTTCACCCCTCCACTTT.

This chain uses TRBV5-1 with TRBJ2-3; no reliable D call. V was clipped by 5 bases and J by 0 bases, with 7 bases between them. This CDR3 is built from 13 residues. The germline CDR1 and CDR2 sequences are SGHRS and YFSETQ. The CDR3 loop reads CASSPTSTDTQYF. The CDR3 DNA sequence: TGCGCCAGCAGTCCAACTAGCACAGATACGCAGTATTTT.

This chain links TRBV12-3 or TRBV12-4 with TRBJ1-4; tentatively, D is TRBD1 (5 bases). Trimming shortened V by 7 bases and J by 4 bases, and 10 bases separated the two germline ends. This CDR3 is built from 13 residues. In nucleotides, the CDR3 is TGTGCCAGCATGGGGCGGCTTAATGAAAAACTGTTTTTT. Encoded protein: CASMGRLNEKLFF.